A selection of T cell receptor beta chains follows, all from one sample in a study of neurological immune-mediated disorders. TCRdb reprocessed the 5' RACE reads via MiXCR and lists one record per CDR3 protein. The sample has roughly 39,000 distinct CDR3 sequences, 4% to 5.5% seen once; the top ten hold roughly 10%. The specimen sequenced was CD4+ T cells from blood. The receptors originated from a man between 18 and 29 years old in good health. Both conserved end residues are part of each CDR3. The order of the fields is V gene, D gene, J gene, clone size, CDR3 protein, CDR3 DNA. D genes are given only for firm matches. A clone size is listed for some rows: how often the clone was seen (once, few, many), or a class if it is expanded.

TRBV28,NA,TRBJ2-5,NA,CASGKGSETQYF,TGTGCTTCCGGGAAAGGATCAGAGACCCAGTACTTC
TRBV7-2,NA,TRBJ2-5,many,CASSLGARETQYF,TGTGCCAGCAGCTTAGGGGCCCGGGAGACCCAGTACTTC
TRBV9,NA,TRBJ2-2,many,CASSAAGAGTGELFF,TGTGCCAGCAGCGCCGCGGGGGCAGGGACCGGGGAGCTGTTTTTT
TRBV12-3/TRBV12-4,TRBD2,TRBJ2-1,many,CASSLGLATNEQFF,TGTGCCAGCAGTTTGGGACTAGCGACCAATGAGCAGTTCTTC
TRBV20-1,NA,TRBJ2-3,many,CSRRTADTDTQYF,TGCAGTCGGAGGACGGCCGACACAGATACGCAGTATTTT
TRBV5-1,NA,TRBJ1-1,NA,CASSLVGFANTEAFF,TGCGCCAGCAGCTTGGTTGGGTTTGCGAACACTGAAGCTTTCTTT
TRBV7-2,TRBD1,TRBJ1-6,many,CASSSGQALSPLHF,TGTGCCAGCAGCTCCGGACAGGCCTTATCACCCCTCCACTTT
TRBV20-1,TRBD1,TRBJ1-1,many,CSARPGGRSFEAFF,TGCAGTGCTAGACCAGGGGGCCGTTCTTTTGAAGCTTTCTTT
TRBV2,TRBD1,TRBJ2-3,many,CASSLDDRGVYTDTQYF,TGTGCCAGCAGTTTAGACGACAGGGGGGTTTACACAGATACGCAGTATTTT
TRBV6-6,NA,TRBJ2-7,many,CASSRSGVTYEQYF,TGTGCCAGCAGCAGATCCGGTGTTACCTACGAGCAGTACTTC